The 26 T cell receptor beta chains listed next were all sequenced from one sample in a study of cytomegalovirus exposure and HLA in healthy donors. In the PCR, 60 Vbeta and 13 Jbeta primers were used. The data were produced by immunoSEQ multiplex PCR, yet TCRdb's version contains in-frame clones alone and is incomplete. This sample yields about 89,000 clones, of which more than 75% are seen a single time; approximately 9.2% belongs to the top ten. The sample consisted of PBMCs. These receptors all come from a man aged 25 to 45 in good health and CMV-seropositive.

V gene TRBV7-2 combines with J gene TRBJ1-2, with 7 bases aligning to TRBD1. This CDR3 region has 16 residues. Germline values: CDR1 SGHTA, CDR2 FQGNSA. The V segment lost 5 bases and the J segment 2 bases; nucleotides outside the gene matches: 11. CDR3 coding DNA: TGTGCCAGCAGCCCCTCCCCGACAGGGAGGAACTATGGCTACACCTTC. It translates to CASSPSPTGRNYGYTF.

V and J are TRBV28 and TRBJ2-5; TRBD2 agrees at 16 bases. In germline, CDR1 is MDHEN, CDR2 SYDVKM. Trimming at V came to 2 bases and at J to 0 bases, leaving 6 bases not matched to a gene. This CDR3 comprises 19 residues. The CDR3 DNA sequence: TGTGCCAGCAGTTTACCGGGACTAGCGGGAGGGACGTACCAAGAGACCCAGTACTTC. Translated, it gives CASSLPGLAGGTYQETQYF.

The V gene is TRBV19, the J gene TRBJ2-4; 11 bases are a match to TRBD2. The CDR3 loop spans 16 amino acids. The V gene end was trimmed by 3 bases and the J gene end by 5 bases; junction bases not matched to a gene: 6. Germline loops: CDR1 LNHDA, CDR2 SQIVND (reference sequence). The CDR3 here is CASSIGFSGGENIQYF. CDR3 DNA sequence: TGTGCCAGTAGTATTGGTTTTAGCGGGGGGGAAAACATTCAGTACTTC. Filled out from reference TRBV19 and TRBJ2-4, the complete variable domain reads DGGITQSPKYLFRKEGQNVTLSCEQNLNHDAMYWYRQDPGQGLRLIYYSQIVNDFQKGDIAEGYSVSREKKESFPLTVTSAQKNPTAFYLCASSIGFSGGENIQYFGAGTRLSVL.

The chain combines TRBV9 with TRBJ2-3, with 11 bases matching TRBD2. Losses at the gene ends were 0 bases for V and 4 bases for J; bases not matched to a gene: 1. The CDR3 totals 15 residues. In germline, CDR1 is SGDLS, CDR2 YYNGEE. The CDR3 reads CASSVDSGRADTQYF. Here the CDR3 DNA reads TGTGCCAGCAGCGTAGATAGCGGGAGGGCAGATACGCAGTATTTT.

This sequence joins TRBV27 and TRBJ2-7, with 11 bases aligning to TRBD2. Germline V gives CDR1 MNHEY, CDR2 SMNVEV (reference sequence). V shed 6 bases and J 3 bases; nucleotides not matched to a gene: 7. This CDR3 is 15 amino acids long. The CDR3 loop reads CASSVSGRAYYEQYF. The DNA of the CDR3 is TGTGCCAGCAGCGTTAGCGGGAGGGCCTACTACGAGCAGTACTTC.

The chain couples TRBV28 to TRBJ1-2, with a weak D call TRBD1 (5 bases). Germline V gives CDR1 MDHEN, CDR2 SYDVKM. This CDR3 contains 14 residues. The ends were cut back, 4 bases at V and 6 bases at J, with 15 bases in the middle. The chain's CDR3 is CASSSGGKFNGYTF. In nucleotides, the CDR3 is TGTGCCAGCAGTTCGGGGGGAAAGTTTAATGGCTACACCTTC.

This clone was detected once. The rearrangement links TRBV28 to TRBJ1-1, with TRBD1 matching 7 bases. This CDR3 region has 12 residues. The germline gives CDR1 MDHEN, CDR2 SYDVKM. V lost 7 bases and J lost 8; bases outside the gene matches: 7. The CDR3 DNA follows: TGTGCCAGCACCATCCGGGACAGAGAAGCTTTCTTT. Encoded protein: CASTIRDREAFF. Full variable domain (rest looked up from reference TRBV28 and TRBJ1-1): DVKVTQSSRYLVKRTGEKVFLECVQDMDHENMFWYRQDPGLGLRLIYFSYDVKMKEKGDIPEGYSVSREKKERFSLILESASTNQTSMYLCASTIRDREAFFGQGTRLTVV.

V is TRBV28 and J is TRBJ1-2; TRBD1 aligns across 11 bases. The CDR3 has 14 residues. Germline loops: CDR1 MDHEN, CDR2 SYDVKM. Germline trimming cut 5 bases from V and 8 bases from J; bases unmatched to any gene: 7. The CDR3 is CASSQGQGAGGYTF. CDR3 nucleotide sequence: TGTGCCAGCAGTCAAGGACAGGGGGCTGGAGGCTACACCTTC.

This clone is a singleton in its sample. V is TRBV5-1 and J is TRBJ1-1, with 9 bases identical to TRBD1. The V segment lost 5 bases and the J segment 1 base; nucleotides outside the gene matches: 6. The CDR3 loop spans 15 amino acids. The germline V gene encodes CDR1 SGHRS and CDR2 YFSETQ. The CDR3 DNA sequence: TGCGCCAGCAGATTCTGGGGACAGGGGAACACTGAAGCTTTCTTT. Amino acid sequence: CASRFWGQGNTEAFF.

The chain combines TRBV27 with TRBJ2-3; a possible D gene is TRBD2 (6 bases). From germline, CDR1 is MNHEY and CDR2 SMNVEV (reference sequence). The CDR3 extends over 15 amino acids. V was clipped by 2 bases and J by 0 bases, with 9 bases between them. The CDR3 bases are TGTGCCAGCAGTTTAAGACGGGGGAGCACAGATACGCAGTATTTT. Residues: CASSLRRGSTDTQYF.

The rearrangement uses TRBV5-1 and TRBJ2-3; the match to TRBD2 covers 9 bases. The CDR3 consists of 16 residues. The germline V gene encodes CDR1 SGHRS and CDR2 YFSETQ. J lost 7 bases, V lost 0 bases, and 9 bases had no gene match. The CDR3 region has the DNA TGCGCCAGCAGCTTGGAGGCGGCGGGAGGGCCCCATACGCAGTATTTT. Its translation is CASSLEAAGGPHTQYF.

The V call is TRBV5-1, the J call TRBJ2-7; 12 nucleotides align to TRBD2. The V gene end was trimmed by 2 bases and the J gene end by 6 bases; junction bases not matched to a gene: 9. Germline CDR1 is SGHRS and CDR2 is YFSETQ. The CDR3 extends over 16 amino acids. The CDR3 is CASSLGETSGSSEQYF. The CDR3 DNA follows: TGCGCCAGCAGCTTAGGCGAGACTAGCGGGAGTTCCGAGCAGTACTTC.

This clone appeared a few times. V and J are TRBV5-1 and TRBJ1-1; 7 bases are shared with TRBD1. CDR1 is SGHRS and CDR2 is YFSETQ in the germline V gene. The CDR3 runs to 19 residues. V dropped 0 bases and J dropped 0; count of bases not matched to a gene: 14. CDR3 sequence reads: CASSLDLYRGPAMNTEAFF. The CDR3 DNA is TGCGCCAGCAGCTTGGACCTCTACAGGGGCCCGGCGATGAACACTGAAGCTTTCTTT.

As for this clone: A read error may account for a junction end that differs from germline. This chain uses TRBV7-2 with TRBJ1-1; D remains unclear. The germline CDR1 and CDR2 sequences are SGHTA and FQGNSA. The CDR3 covers 15 residues. Here the CDR3 reads CASSLAEASNTEAFF. The CDR3, as DNA: TGTGCCAGCAGCCTAGCGGAGGCGTCGAACACTGAAGCTTTCTTT.

This clone showed up just once. Other DNA sequences in the sample encode the same CDR3. This chain uses TRBV6-6 with TRBJ1-1; D might be TRBD1 (6 bases). Germline values: CDR1 MNHNY, CDR2 SVGAGI (reference sequence). CDR3 length equals 13 residues. V lost 5 bases and J 1 base, leaving 8 bases between the germline ends. The CDR3 coding sequence is TGTGCCAGCAGTCTACAGGGGAACACTGAAGCTTTCTTT. Translation gives CASSLQGNTEAFF.

This chain connects TRBV14 to TRBJ2-7, with D possibly matching TRBD2 (6 bases). Trimming removed 3 bases from V and 6 bases from J, with 9 bases in between. The CDR3 consists of 12 residues. Germline V lookup: CDR1 SGHDN, CDR2 FVKESK. CDR3 nucleotide sequence: TGTGCCAGCAGCCAGACCGGGAGCGAGCAGTACTTC. It yields the protein CASSQTGSEQYF.

The V call is TRBV29-1, the J call TRBJ2-5; D might be TRBD2 (6 bases). The CDR3 is 14 amino acids. Germline V gene lookup returns CDR1 SQVTM and CDR2 ANQGSEA. The V end was cut by 4 bases, the J end by 4 bases, with 16 bases between. Here the CDR3 reads CSVGRGTGVETQYF. The CDR3 DNA reads as TGCAGCGTTGGGCGCGGGACCGGAGTAGAGACCCAGTACTTC.

The rearrangement joins TRBV7-9 to TRBJ2-1; D is perhaps TRBD2 (7 bases). From germline, CDR1 is SEHNR and CDR2 FQNEAQ (reference sequence). This CDR3 spans 12 amino acids. Trimming shortened V by 5 bases and J by 9 bases, and 11 bases separated the two germline ends. CDR3 in amino acids: CASSREGGEQFF. The CDR3 bases are TGTGCCAGCAGCAGGGAGGGGGGTGAGCAGTTCTTC.

This chain uses TRBV28 with TRBJ2-1; D is perhaps TRBD2 (6 bases). CDR1 is MDHEN and CDR2 is SYDVKM in the germline V gene. V was shortened by 4 bases and J by 3 bases, with 28 bases between the two germline ends. The CDR3 is made up of 20 amino acids. In nucleotides, the CDR3 is TGTGCCAGCAGTTCCATATTCCCCCTAAGACTAGTCGGCAACTACAATGAGCAGTTCTTC. As protein: CASSSIFPLRLVGNYNEQFF.

V and J are TRBV6-5 and TRBJ1-1; no definite D call. The ends were cut back, 3 bases at V and 6 bases at J, with 14 bases in the middle. CDR1 and CDR2 (germline): MNHEY, SVGAGI. The CDR3 extends over 14 amino acids. The DNA for the CDR3 is TGTGCCAGCAGTTATTTTGAACGGTCGGCTGAAGCTTTCTTT. It is translated as CASSYFERSAEAFF.

The rearrangement links TRBV29-1 to TRBJ2-2; TRBD2 matches at 8 bases. Germline trimming cut 3 bases from V and 4 bases from J; bases unmatched to any gene: 10. CDR1 is SQVTM, CDR2 ANQGSEA, per germline. The CDR3 runs 16 residues. The CDR3 sequence is CSVEPPLAGLTGELFF. The CDR3, as DNA: TGCAGCGTTGAGCCCCCCCTAGCGGGTCTCACCGGGGAGCTGTTTTTT.

The V and J genes are TRBV6-1 and TRBJ1-4, with a possible D match to TRBD1 (5 bases). Germline assignment: CDR1 MNHNS and CDR2 SASEGT. The CDR3 covers 15 residues. Trimming left V 7 bases short and J 8 bases short, with 20 bases between. CDR3 nucleotide sequence: TGTGCCAGCACCAGCGCCGCGGGGGTGGTAGAAAAACTGTTTTTT. Amino acids: CASTSAAGVVEKLFF.

Written as DNA, the CDR3 is TGCAGCGTTGAATTCACAGGGGGGGGCACCGGGGAGCTGTTTTTT. It specifies CSVEFTGGGTGELFF. V and J are TRBV29-1 and TRBJ2-2, with TRBD1 as a possible D gene (8 bases). Trimming stripped 2 bases from V and 4 bases from J, with 14 bases between. Looked up from germline, CDR1 is SQVTM and CDR2 is ANQGSEA. The CDR3 runs 15 residues.

J is TRBJ2-3 and V is TRBV5-1; tentative D call: TRBD2 (6 bases). In germline, CDR1 is SGHRS, CDR2 YFSETQ. Trimming removed 4 bases at V and 2 bases at J, with 11 bases between. This CDR3 has 14 residues. CDR3 sequence: CASSTGEVTDTQYF. The CDR3 coding sequence is TGCGCCAGCAGCACCGGGGAGGTCACAGATACGCAGTATTTT.

Only one count was recorded for this clone. V and J are TRBV9 and TRBJ2-5, with a tentative D call TRBD1 (6 bases). The CDR3 runs 14 residues. Trimming took 3 bases from V and 5 from J, leaving 14 bases between them. Germline V lookup: CDR1 SGDLS, CDR2 YYNGEE. The CDR3 DNA follows: TGTGCCAGCAGCGCCGATAGTAGGGGGGAGACCCAGTACTTC. Residues: CASSADSRGETQYF.

This clone was counted only a few times. This chain links TRBV15 with TRBJ2-3, with 7 bases lining up with TRBD1. There are 15 residues in the CDR3. Germline-derived CDR1 and CDR2 are LNHNV and YYDKDF (reference sequence). Trimming cost V 1 base and J 8 bases; bases outside gene matches: 9. CDR3 protein: CATSRGGTAQGTQYF. In DNA, the CDR3 is TGTGCCACCAGCAGAGGTGGGACAGCACAGGGTACGCAGTATTTT.